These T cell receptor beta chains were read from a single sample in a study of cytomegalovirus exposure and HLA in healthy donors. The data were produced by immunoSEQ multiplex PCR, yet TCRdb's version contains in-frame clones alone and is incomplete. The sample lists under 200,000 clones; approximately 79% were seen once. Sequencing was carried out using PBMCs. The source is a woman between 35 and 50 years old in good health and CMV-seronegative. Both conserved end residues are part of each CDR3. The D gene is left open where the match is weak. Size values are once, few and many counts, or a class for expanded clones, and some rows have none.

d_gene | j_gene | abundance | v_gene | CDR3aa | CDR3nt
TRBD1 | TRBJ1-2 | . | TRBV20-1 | CSANDRGGYTF | TGCAGTGCGAACGACAGGGGCGGCTACACCTTC
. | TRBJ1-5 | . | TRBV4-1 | CASSQDLGGTQPQHF | TGCGCCAGCAGCCAAGATCTTGGGGGCACTCAGCCCCAGCATTTT
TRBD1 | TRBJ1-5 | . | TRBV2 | CASSPGQSNQPQHF | TGTGCCAGCAGCCCGGGACAGAGCAATCAGCCCCAGCATTTT
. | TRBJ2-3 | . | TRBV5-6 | CASSLLVQGWDTQYF | TGTGCCAGCAGCTTGTTGGTCCAGGGGTGGGATACGCAGTATTTT
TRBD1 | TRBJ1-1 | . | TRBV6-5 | CASSSGQGMAEAFF | TGTGCCAGCAGTTCGGGACAGGGCATGGCTGAAGCTTTCTTT
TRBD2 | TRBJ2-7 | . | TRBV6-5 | CASSLSSGNTYEQYF | TGTGCCAGCAGTTTATCTAGCGGAAATACCTACGAGCAGTACTTC
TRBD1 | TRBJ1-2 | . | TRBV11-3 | CATQTNRGANYGYTF | TGTGCCACCCAGACAAACAGGGGGGCAAACTATGGCTACACCTTC
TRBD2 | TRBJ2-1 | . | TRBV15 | CATSRVGGARYNEQFF | TGTGCCACCAGCAGAGTCGGGGGGGCGAGGTACAATGAGCAGTTCTTC
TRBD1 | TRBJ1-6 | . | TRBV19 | CAGGTGNSPLHF | TGTGCCGGAGGGACAGGAAATTCACCCCTCCACTTT
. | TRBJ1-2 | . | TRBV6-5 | CASSENWNYGYTF | TGTGCCAGCAGTGAAAACTGGAACTATGGCTACACCTTC
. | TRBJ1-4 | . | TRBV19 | CASSPNSMLNEKLFF | TGTGCCAGCTCCCCGAACTCTATGCTTAATGAAAAACTGTTTTTT
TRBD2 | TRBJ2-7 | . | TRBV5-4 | CASSRGLAGGRSYEQYF | TGTGCCAGCAGCCGGGGACTAGCGGGGGGCCGGTCCTACGAGCAGTACTTC
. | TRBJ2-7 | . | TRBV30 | CAWSTLDEQYF | TGTGCCTGGAGTACCCTAGACGAGCAGTACTTC
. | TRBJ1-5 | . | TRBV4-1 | CASSHTVFDQPQHF | TGCGCCAGCAGCCACACAGTTTTCGATCAGCCCCAGCATTTT
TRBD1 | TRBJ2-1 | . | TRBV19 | CASRTSGTGINEQFF | TGTGCCAGTAGGACTTCCGGGACAGGCATCAATGAGCAGTTCTTC
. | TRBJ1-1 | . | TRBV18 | CASSPRGVGTNTEAFF | TGTGCCAGCTCACCCCGGGGGGTAGGGACGAACACTGAAGCTTTCTTT
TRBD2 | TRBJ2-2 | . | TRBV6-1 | CALSGSMANTGELFF | TGTGCCCTCAGCGGGAGTATGGCGAACACCGGGGAGCTGTTTTTT
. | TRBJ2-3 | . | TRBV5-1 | CASSSGTVSDTQYF | TGCGCCAGCAGCTCCGGGACTGTTTCGGATACGCAGTATTTT
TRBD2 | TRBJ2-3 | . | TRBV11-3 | CASSPSGATDTQYF | TGTGCCAGCAGCCCGAGCGGGGCGACAGATACGCAGTATTTT
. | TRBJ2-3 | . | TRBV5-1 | CASLPGWGRTDTQYF | TGCGCCAGCTTGCCCGGGTGGGGCCGCACAGATACGCAGTATTTT
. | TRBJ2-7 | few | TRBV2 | CASSEGPSYEQYF | TGTGCCAGCAGTGAGGGCCCGTCCTACGAGCAGTACTTC
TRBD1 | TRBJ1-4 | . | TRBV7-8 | CASSSPGQGAIYEKLFF | TGTGCCAGCAGCTCGCCGGGACAGGGGGCGATTTATGAAAAACTGTTTTTT
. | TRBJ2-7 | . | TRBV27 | CASSSLQGSYEQYF | TGTGCCAGCAGTTCCCTTCAGGGATCCTACGAGCAGTACTTC
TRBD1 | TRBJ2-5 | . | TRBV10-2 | CATAPDRAGETQYF | TGCGCCACCGCCCCGGACAGGGCCGGTGAGACCCAGTACTTC
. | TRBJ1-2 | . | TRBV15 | CATSSRVNGYTF | TGTGCCACCAGCTCCCGGGTAAATGGCTACACCTTC
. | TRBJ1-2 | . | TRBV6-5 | CASSTQGRDGYTF | TGTGCCAGCAGCACACAGGGTAGAGATGGCTACACCTTC
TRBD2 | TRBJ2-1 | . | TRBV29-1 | CSVEDLTSGGIF | TGCAGCGTTGAAGATTTGACTAGCGGGGGGATCTTC
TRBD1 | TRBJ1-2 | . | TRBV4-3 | CASSHTGTAYYGYTF | TGCGCCAGCAGCCACACCGGGACAGCCTACTATGGCTACACCTTC
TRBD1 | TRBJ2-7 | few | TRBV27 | CASSLRAGGTYEQYF | TGTGCCAGCAGTTTAAGGGCAGGGGGTACCTACGAGCAGTACTTC
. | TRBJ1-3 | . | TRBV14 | CASSTQGFSGNTIYF | TGTGCCAGCAGTACACAGGGCTTCTCTGGAAACACCATATATTTT
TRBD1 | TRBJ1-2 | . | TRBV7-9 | CASSPQGGFYGYTF | TGTGCCAGCAGCCCTCAAGGGGGCTTCTATGGCTACACCTTC
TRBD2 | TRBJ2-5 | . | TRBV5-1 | CASSLAFSGELQETQYF | TGCGCCAGCAGCTTGGCCTTTAGCGGGGAACTTCAAGAGACCCAGTACTTC
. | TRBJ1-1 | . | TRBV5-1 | CASSEGSRTVNTEAFF | TGCGCCAGCAGCGAGGGTAGTCGGACGGTGAACACTGAAGCTTTCTTT
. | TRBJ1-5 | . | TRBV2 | CASSRGGPIMEPQHF | TGTGCCAGCAGTCGGGGGGGACCGATTATGGAGCCCCAGCATTTT
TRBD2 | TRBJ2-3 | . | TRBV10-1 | CASSEPGGFADTQYF | TGCGCCAGCAGTGAGCCCGGGGGGTTCGCAGATACGCAGTATTTT
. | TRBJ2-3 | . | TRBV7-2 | CASSLGGGPDTQYF | TGTGCCAGCAGCTTAGGGGGGGGGCCAGATACGCAGTATTTT
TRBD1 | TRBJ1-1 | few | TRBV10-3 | CAISEVGGGTEAFF | TGTGCCATCAGTGAAGTAGGGGGCGGCACTGAAGCTTTCTTT
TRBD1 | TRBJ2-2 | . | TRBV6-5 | CASSWTGINTGELFF | TGTGCCAGCAGTTGGACAGGGATCAACACCGGGGAGCTGTTTTTT